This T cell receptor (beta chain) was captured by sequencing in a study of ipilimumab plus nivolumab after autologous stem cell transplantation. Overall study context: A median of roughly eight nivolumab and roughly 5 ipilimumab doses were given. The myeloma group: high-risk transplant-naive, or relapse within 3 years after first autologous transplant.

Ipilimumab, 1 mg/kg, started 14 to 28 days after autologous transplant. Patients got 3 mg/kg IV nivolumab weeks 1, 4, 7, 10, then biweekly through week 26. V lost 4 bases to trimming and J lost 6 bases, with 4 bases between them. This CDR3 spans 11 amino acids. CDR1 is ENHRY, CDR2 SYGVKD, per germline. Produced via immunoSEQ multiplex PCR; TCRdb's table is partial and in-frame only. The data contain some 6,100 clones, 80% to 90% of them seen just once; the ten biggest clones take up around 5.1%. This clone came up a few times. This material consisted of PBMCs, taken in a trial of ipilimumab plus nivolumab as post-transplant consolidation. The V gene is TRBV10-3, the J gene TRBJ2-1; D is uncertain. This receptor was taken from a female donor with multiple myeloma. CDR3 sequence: CAISGANEQFF. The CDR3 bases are TGTGCCATCAGTGGGGCCAATGAGCAGTTCTTC.